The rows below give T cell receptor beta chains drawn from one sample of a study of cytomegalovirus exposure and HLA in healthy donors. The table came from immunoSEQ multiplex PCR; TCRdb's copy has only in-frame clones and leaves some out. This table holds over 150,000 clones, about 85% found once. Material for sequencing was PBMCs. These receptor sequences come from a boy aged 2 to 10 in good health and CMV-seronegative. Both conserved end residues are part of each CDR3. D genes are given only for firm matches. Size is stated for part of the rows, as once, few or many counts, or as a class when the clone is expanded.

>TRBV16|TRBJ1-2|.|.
CASSPGQLGYTF
TGTGCCAGCAGCCCCGGACAGTTGGGCTACACCTTC
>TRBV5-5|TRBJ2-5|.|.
CASSRGGTQYF
TGTGCCAGCAGCCGGGGTGGGACCCAGTACTTC
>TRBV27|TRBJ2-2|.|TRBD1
CASSPPGTVRLWSDTGELFF
TGTGCCAGCAGTCCACCCGGGACAGTAAGACTATGGTCCGACACCGGGGAGCTGTTTTTT
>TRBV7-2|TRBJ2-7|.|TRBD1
CASSPDRGQYF
TGTGCCAGCAGCCCGGACAGGGGCCAGTACTTC
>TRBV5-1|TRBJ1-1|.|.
CASSLEGVANREAFF
TGCGCCAGCAGCTTAGAAGGGGTCGCAAACCGTGAAGCTTTCTTT
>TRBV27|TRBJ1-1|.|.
CASGVGAGTEAFF
TGTGCCAGCGGGGTGGGGGCTGGGACTGAAGCTTTCTTT
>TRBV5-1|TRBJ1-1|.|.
CASSFAGVDTEAFF
TGCGCCAGCAGCTTCGCAGGGGTGGACACTGAAGCTTTCTTT
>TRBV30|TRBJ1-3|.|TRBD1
CAWSVRGTVSGNTIYF
TGTGCCTGGAGTGTACGAGGGACAGTCTCTGGAAACACCATATATTTT
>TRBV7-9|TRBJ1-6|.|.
CASSLQGQGNSPLHF
TGTGCCAGCAGCTTACAGGGGCAGGGAAATTCACCCCTCCACTTT
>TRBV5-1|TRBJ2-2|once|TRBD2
CASSLSSGKSTGELFF
TGCGCCAGCAGCTTGTCCAGCGGGAAGAGCACCGGGGAGCTGTTTTTT
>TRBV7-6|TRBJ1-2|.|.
CASSLIEEAQGFGYTF
TGTGCCAGCAGCTTAATAGAGGAGGCACAGGGATTTGGCTACACCTTC
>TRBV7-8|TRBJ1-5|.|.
CASSLRRTGNQPQHF
TGTGCCAGCAGCTTAAGGAGGACAGGCAATCAGCCCCAGCATTTT
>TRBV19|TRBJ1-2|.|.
CASTTYGGYGYTF
TGTGCCAGTACAACATACGGGGGCTATGGCTACACCTTC
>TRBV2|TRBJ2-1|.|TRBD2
CASSTTSGAYNEQFF
TGTGCCAGCAGTACGACTAGCGGGGCATACAATGAGCAGTTCTTC
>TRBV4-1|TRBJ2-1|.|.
CASSQAGLDEQFF
TGCGCCAGCAGCCAAGCGGGGTTGGATGAGCAGTTCTTC
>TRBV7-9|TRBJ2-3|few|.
CASSPPGISTDTQYF
TGTGCCAGCAGCCCCCCCGGGATCAGCACAGATACGCAGTATTTT
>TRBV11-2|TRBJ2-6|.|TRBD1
CASSRDSVSGANVLTF
TGTGCCAGCAGCCGGGACAGCGTCTCTGGGGCCAACGTCCTGACTTTC
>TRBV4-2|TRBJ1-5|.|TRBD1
CASSHRQGAEQPQHF
TGTGCCAGCAGCCATAGACAGGGGGCTGAACAGCCCCAGCATTTT
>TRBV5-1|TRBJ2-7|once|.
CASSSAEPPGEQYF
TGCGCCAGCAGCTCAGCGGAACCGCCGGGCGAGCAGTACTTC
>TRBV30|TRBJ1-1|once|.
CALSTGGFSEAFF
TGTGCCTTGTCGACAGGTGGCTTCTCTGAAGCTTTCTTT
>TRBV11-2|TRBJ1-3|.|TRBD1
CASSFLRGSGNTIYF
TGTGCCAGCAGCTTCCTCAGGGGGTCGGGAAACACCATATATTTT
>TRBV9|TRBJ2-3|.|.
CASSVGTRGGGDTQYF
TGTGCCAGCAGCGTAGGGACTAGAGGGGGTGGAGATACGCAGTATTTT
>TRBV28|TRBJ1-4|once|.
CASSLAQGWQKLFF
TGTGCCAGCAGTTTGGCGCAGGGGTGGCAAAAACTGTTTTTT
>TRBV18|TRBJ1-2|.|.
CASSPPRTIDGYTF
TGTGCCAGCTCACCACCGCGGACAATCGATGGCTACACCTTC
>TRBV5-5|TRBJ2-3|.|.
CASSLVGGGSTDTQYF
TGTGCCAGCAGCTTGGTAGGGGGGGGAAGCACAGATACGCAGTATTTT
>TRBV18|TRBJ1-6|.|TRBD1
CASSQTGYNSPLHF
TGTGCCAGCTCACAGACAGGGTACAATTCACCCCTCCACTTT
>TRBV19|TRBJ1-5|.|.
CASSIPRNNQPQHF
TGTGCCAGTAGTATTCCCAGGAACAATCAGCCCCAGCATTTT
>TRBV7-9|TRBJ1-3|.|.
CASEIVPLSGNTIYF
TGTGCCAGCGAGATCGTCCCACTCTCTGGAAACACCATATATTTT
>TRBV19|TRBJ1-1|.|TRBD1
CASSRGTVNTEAFF
TGTGCCAGTAGCCGCGGGACAGTCAACACTGAAGCTTTCTTT
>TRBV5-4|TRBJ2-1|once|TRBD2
CASSFAGGSYNEQFF
TGTGCCAGCAGCTTTGCGGGGGGGTCCTACAATGAGCAGTTCTTC
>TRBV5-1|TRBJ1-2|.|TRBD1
CASSLGQGFGYTF
TGCGCCAGCAGCCTGGGACAGGGTTTTGGCTACACCTTC
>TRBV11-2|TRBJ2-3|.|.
CASSLGAGPADTQYF
TGTGCCAGCAGCTTAGGGGCGGGACCAGCAGATACGCAGTATTTT
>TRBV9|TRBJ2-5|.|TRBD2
CASSGVAGTEEQYF
TGTGCCAGCAGCGGGGTAGCGGGAACTGAAGAGCAGTACTTC
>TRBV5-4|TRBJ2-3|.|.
CASSFEGGGPDTQYF
TGTGCCAGCAGCTTTGAGGGTGGGGGCCCAGATACGCAGTATTTT
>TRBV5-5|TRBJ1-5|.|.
CASRLEANSNQPQHF
TGTGCCAGCAGGTTGGAAGCGAATAGCAATCAGCCCCAGCATTTT
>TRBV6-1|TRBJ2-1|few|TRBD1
CASSLDREGQFF
TGTGCCAGCAGCCTTGACAGGGAAGGGCAGTTCTTC
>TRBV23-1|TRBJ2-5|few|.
CASSRDFKSGRTAQETQYF
TGCGCCAGCAGTCGAGACTTTAAATCGGGAAGGACAGCCCAAGAGACCCAGTACTTC
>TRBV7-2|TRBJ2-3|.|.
CASSSGPQFEGTQYF
TGTGCCAGCAGTTCCGGGCCCCAATTTGAGGGTACGCAGTATTTT
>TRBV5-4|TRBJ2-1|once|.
CASSLGAGLGYEQFF
TGTGCCAGCAGCTTAGGGGCAGGCCTCGGGTATGAGCAGTTCTTC
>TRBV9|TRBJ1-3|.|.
CASSGQLSSGNTIYF
TGTGCCAGCAGCGGACAATTATCCTCTGGAAACACCATATATTTT
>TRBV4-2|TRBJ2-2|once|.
CASSQDSGGRNTGELFF
TGTGCCAGCAGCCAAGATTCTGGGGGGAGGAACACCGGGGAGCTGTTTTTT